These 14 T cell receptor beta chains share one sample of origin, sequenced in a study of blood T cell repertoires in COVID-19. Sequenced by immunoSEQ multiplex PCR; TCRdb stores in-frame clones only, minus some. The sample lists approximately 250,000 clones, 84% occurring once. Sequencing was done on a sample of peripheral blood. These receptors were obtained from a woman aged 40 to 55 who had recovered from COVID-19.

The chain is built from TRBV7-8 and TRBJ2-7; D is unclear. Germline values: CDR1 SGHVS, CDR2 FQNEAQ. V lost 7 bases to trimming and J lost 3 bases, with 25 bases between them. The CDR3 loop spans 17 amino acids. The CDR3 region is CASTSEPRVKFYYEQYF. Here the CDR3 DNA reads TGTGCCAGCACCTCTGAACCCCGGGTCAAATTTTACTACGAGCAGTACTTC.

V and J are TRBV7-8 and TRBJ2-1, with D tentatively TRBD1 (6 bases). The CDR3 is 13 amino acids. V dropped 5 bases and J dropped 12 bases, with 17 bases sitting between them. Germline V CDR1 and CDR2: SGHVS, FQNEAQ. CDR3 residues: CASSRAQGSGQFF. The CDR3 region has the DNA TGTGCCAGCAGCCGAGCACAGGGTAGTGGGCAGTTCTTC.

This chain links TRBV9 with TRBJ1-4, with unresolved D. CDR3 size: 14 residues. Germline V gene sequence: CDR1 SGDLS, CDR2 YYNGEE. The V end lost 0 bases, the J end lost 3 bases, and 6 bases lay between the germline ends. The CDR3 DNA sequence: TGTGCCAGCAGCGTAGGTTACTCTAATGAAAAACTGTTTTTT. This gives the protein CASSVGYSNEKLFF.

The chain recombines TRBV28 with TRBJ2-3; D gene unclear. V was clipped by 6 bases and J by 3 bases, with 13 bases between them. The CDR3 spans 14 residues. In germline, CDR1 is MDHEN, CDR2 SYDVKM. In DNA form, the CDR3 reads TGTGCCAGCAGCTCACTCATCGGGACAGATACGCAGTATTTT. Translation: CASSSLIGTDTQYF.

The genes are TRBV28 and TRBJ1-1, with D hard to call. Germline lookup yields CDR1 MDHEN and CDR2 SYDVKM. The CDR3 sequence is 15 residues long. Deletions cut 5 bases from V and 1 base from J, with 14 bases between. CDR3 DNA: TGTGCCAGCAGTCGCAACGAGGGCAGGAACACTGAAGCTTTCTTT. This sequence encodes CASSRNEGRNTEAFF.

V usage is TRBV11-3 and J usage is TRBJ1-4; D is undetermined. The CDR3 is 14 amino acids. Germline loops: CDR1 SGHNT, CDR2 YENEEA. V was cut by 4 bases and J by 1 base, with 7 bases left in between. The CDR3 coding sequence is TGTGCCAGCAGCTCCGGGATAACTAATGAAAAACTGTTTTTT. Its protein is CASSSGITNEKLFF.

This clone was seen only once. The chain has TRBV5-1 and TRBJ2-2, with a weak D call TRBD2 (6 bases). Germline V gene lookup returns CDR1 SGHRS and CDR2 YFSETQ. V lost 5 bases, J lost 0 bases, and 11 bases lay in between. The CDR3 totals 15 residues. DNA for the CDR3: TGCGCCAGCAGGGGGGAGGAGACGAACACCGGGGAGCTGTTTTTT. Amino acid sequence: CASRGEETNTGELFF.

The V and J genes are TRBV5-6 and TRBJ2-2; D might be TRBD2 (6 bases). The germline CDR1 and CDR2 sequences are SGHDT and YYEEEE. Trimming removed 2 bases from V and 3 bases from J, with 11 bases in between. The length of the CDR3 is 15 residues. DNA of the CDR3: TGTGCCAGCAGCTTTACGCGGGGACACACCGGGGAGCTGTTTTTT. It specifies CASSFTRGHTGELFF.

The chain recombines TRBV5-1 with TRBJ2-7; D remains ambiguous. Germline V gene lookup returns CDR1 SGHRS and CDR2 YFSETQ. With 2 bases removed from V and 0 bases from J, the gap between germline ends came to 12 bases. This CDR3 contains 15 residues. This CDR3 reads CASSLRRGSSYEQYF. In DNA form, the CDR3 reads TGCGCCAGCAGCTTACGCCGCGGCAGCTCCTACGAGCAGTACTTC.

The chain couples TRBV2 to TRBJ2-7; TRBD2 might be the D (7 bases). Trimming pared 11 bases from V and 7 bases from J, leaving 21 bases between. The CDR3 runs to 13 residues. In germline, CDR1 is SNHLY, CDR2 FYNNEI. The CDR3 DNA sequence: TGTGCCTGCGATAAGGGGGGGACGGGGGAGCAGTACTTC. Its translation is CACDKGGTGEQYF.

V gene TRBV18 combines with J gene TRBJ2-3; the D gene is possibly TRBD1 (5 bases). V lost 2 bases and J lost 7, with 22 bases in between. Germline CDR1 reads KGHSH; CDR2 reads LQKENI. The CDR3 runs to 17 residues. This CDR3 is CASSPSSEAGPSHTQYF. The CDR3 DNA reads TGTGCCAGCTCACCATCTTCCGAGGCAGGGCCTTCACATACGCAGTATTTT.

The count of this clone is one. The CDR3 DNA is TGTGCCAGCAGTTTGCAGGTCCAGGAGACCCAGTACTTC. Its protein is CASSLQVQETQYF. The chain couples TRBV12-3 or TRBV12-4 to TRBJ2-5; D call uncertain. The CDR3 has 13 amino acids. The V gene lost 3 bases and the J gene lost 5 bases, with 10 bases spanning the gap.

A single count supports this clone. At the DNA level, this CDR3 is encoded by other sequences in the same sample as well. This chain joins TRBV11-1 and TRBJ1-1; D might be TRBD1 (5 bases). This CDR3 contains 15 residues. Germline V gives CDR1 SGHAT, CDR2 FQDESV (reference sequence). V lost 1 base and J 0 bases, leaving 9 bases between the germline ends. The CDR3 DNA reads TGTGCCAGCAGCTTAGGTGCAGGGATGAACACTGAAGCTTTCTTT. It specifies CASSLGAGMNTEAFF.

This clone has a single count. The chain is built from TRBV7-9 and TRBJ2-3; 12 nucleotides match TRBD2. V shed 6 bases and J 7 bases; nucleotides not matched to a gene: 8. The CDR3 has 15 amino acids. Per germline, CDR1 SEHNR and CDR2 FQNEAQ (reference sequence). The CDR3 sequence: CASSSTSGGIYTQYF. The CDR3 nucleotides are TGTGCCAGCAGTTCTACTAGCGGGGGGATCTATACGCAGTATTTT.